These T cell receptor beta chains were read from a single sample in a study of CXCR3-negative and CXCR3-positive naive CD8 T cells. Reprocessing the 5' RACE reads, TCRdb reports a single entry for every CDR3 protein and omits DNA. This listing includes under 75,000 distinct CDR3 sequences. Sequenced material: naive CXCR3+ CD8+ T cells from blood. Receptors were obtained from a human donor in good health. Some clones in this sample may be carry-over from other donors' samples. Each CDR3 is given with its conserved first and last residue.

j_call v_call cdr3_aa
TRBJ2-7 TRBV6-2/TRBV6-3 CASTKAYEQYF
TRBJ2-3 TRBV29-1 CSVLASTDTQYF
TRBJ2-7 TRBV7-2 CASSPSSGGVSYEQYF
TRBJ1-1 TRBV9 CASSLLQGEAFF
TRBJ2-3 TRBV7-3 CASSLTSGTDTQYF
TRBJ2-7 TRBV14 CASSLGQGYNEQYF
TRBJ1-2 TRBV2 CASSPSPWEGGYTF
TRBJ1-2 TRBV27 CVCRGQGYGYTF
TRBJ1-3 TRBV7-6 CASSLVPSSSGNTIYF
TRBJ2-3 TRBV29-1 CSVETPLAGEEDTQYF
TRBJ2-5 TRBV29-1 CSVFGANQETQYF
TRBJ1-1 TRBV7-9 CASSGGWGTEAFF
TRBJ2-1 TRBV4-3 CASSQDWASQNNEQFF
TRBJ2-7 TRBV5-1 CASIGSSYEQYF
TRBJ1-6 TRBV20-1 CSARDRTGAYNSPLHF
TRBJ2-5 TRBV11-3 CASSLLAGVGGETQYF
TRBJ2-7 TRBV5-1 CASSWGTGWEQYF
TRBJ2-7 TRBV7-6 CASSTGLASSDEQYF
TRBJ1-2 TRBV7-3 CASSSGGAEPNYGYTF
TRBJ2-1 TRBV15 CATSRDRTANEQFF
TRBJ2-5 TRBV12-3/TRBV12-4 CASSLRDRGEETQYF
TRBJ2-7 TRBV14 CASSQARAHEQYF
TRBJ1-4 TRBV29-1 CSAYGDPGEKLFF
TRBJ1-4 TRBV6-5 CASSYSITANEKLFF
TRBJ2-7 TRBV5-1 CASSLVLATTYEQYF
TRBJ2-5 TRBV7-2 CASSSPAGGPEETQYF
TRBJ2-3 TRBV5-1 CASSHRREHLYEADTQYF
TRBJ2-1 TRBV5-4 CASSPRGRYNEQFF
TRBJ1-5 TRBV25-1 CASSEPGGNQPQHF
TRBJ2-7 TRBV20-1 CSARGQADYEQYF
TRBJ2-3 TRBV7-9 CASSFGRYTDTQYF
TRBJ2-2 TRBV4-1 CASSQVAGGLTGELFF
TRBJ2-7 TRBV21-1 CASSTGWQTTYEQYF
TRBJ1-2 TRBV7-9 CASSSQSGTGGENYGYTF
TRBJ1-5 TRBV27 CATGDTSNQPQHF
TRBJ1-4 TRBV29-1 CSVGFATNEKLFF